One and the same sample provided the 10 T cell receptor beta chains below, sequenced in a study of PD-L1 blockade in urothelial cancer (dated by TCRdb to 2016 to 2017). Library method: the immunoSEQ multiplex PCR assay. Sourced from immuneACCESS, this table was stored by TCRdb with only in-frame sequences that have V and J called. A share of the clones is absent; for the studies checked, an unresolved V gene accounts for under half, and the remainder has no known explanation. The table for this sample lists 30,000 to 40,000 clones; over 80% of them were counted only once. The leading ten clones occupy over 12% of the sample. The sample's time point label, decoded: pretreatment peripheral blood. Sequences were derived from PBMCs, sampled around atezolizumab (anti-PD-L1) treatment. These receptors were obtained from an older man with urothelial cancer.

The chain links TRBV10-3 to TRBJ2-1, with 14 bases lining up with TRBD2. Germline V gene lookup returns CDR1 ENHRY and CDR2 SYGVKD. Trimming removed 7 bases from V and 9 bases from J; junction bases left unmatched: 2. This CDR3 contains 13 residues. The CDR3, as DNA: TGTGCCATCACAGGACTAGCGGGAGGTGAGCAGTTCTTC. This codes for CAITGLAGGEQFF.

CDR3 coding DNA: TGTGCCAGCAGTACACCGGGGACAGGGGTTAGCTACGAGCAGTACTTC. Residues: CASSTPGTGVSYEQYF. The chain has TRBV28 and TRBJ2-7, with 10 bases aligning to TRBD1. J gave up 3 bases and V 5 bases, and 10 bases lay outside the gene matches. Germline lookup yields CDR1 MDHEN and CDR2 SYDVKM. The length of the CDR3 is 16 residues.

The chain employs TRBV5-1 and TRBJ1-1; unclear D gene. CDR1 SGHRS and CDR2 YFSETQ come from the germline V gene. CDR3 length: 13 amino acids. V lost 4 bases to trimming and J lost 4 bases, with 11 bases between them. CDR3 in DNA: TGCGCCAGCAGCCCTGAGACGGGCACTGAAGCTTTCTTT. Encoded protein: CASSPETGTEAFF.

The CDR3 nucleotides read TGTGCCAGCAGACCGGGACAGGGGGTATCCTGGTACGAGCAGTACTTC. Protein: CASRPGQGVSWYEQYF. This chain connects TRBV6-6 to TRBJ2-7; 11 positions agree with TRBD1. The CDR3 has 16 amino acids. CDR1 and CDR2 (germline): MNHNY, SVGAGI (reference sequence). The V segment lost 6 bases and the J segment 4 bases; nucleotides outside the gene matches: 11.

The V gene is TRBV9, the J gene TRBJ1-1; possible D gene TRBD1, 6 bases. The CDR3 sequence is 15 residues long. Germline V lookup: CDR1 SGDLS, CDR2 YYNGEE. V was trimmed by 4 bases and J by 1 base, leaving 14 bases between them. DNA of the CDR3: TGTGCCAGCAGCCCAGCGGGACAAGCGAACACTGAAGCTTTCTTT. Its protein product is CASSPAGQANTEAFF.

The chain couples TRBV30 to TRBJ2-3; 7 nucleotides match TRBD1. The CDR3 loop spans 15 amino acids. The ends lost 0 bases at V and 2 bases at J; junction bases unmatched: 5. The V gene's germline CDR1 is GTSNPN and CDR2 SVGIG (reference sequence). The CDR3 DNA sequence: TGTGCCTGGAGTGTAGGGGACAGATTCACAGATACGCAGTATTTT. It translates to CAWSVGDRFTDTQYF.

This rearrangement joins TRBV30 to TRBJ2-3, with 10 bases matching TRBD2. V gave up 5 bases and J gave up 3 bases; unmatched junction bases: 11. This CDR3 is built from 16 residues. Germline V gene sequence: CDR1 GTSNPN, CDR2 SVGIG (reference sequence). The CDR3 is CAWEVGASGRTDTQYF. The CDR3 DNA reads TGTGCCTGGGAAGTGGGTGCTAGCGGGAGAACAGATACGCAGTATTTT.

The CDR3 protein is CASSSLAGGGQGRRTEAFF. For the CDR3, the DNA is TGTGCCAGCAGCTCCTTAGCCGGCGGGGGCCAGGGGAGGAGGACTGAAGCTTTCTTT. This sequence joins TRBV5-5 and TRBJ1-1; D is perhaps TRBD1 (6 bases). V was pared by 3 bases and J by 5 bases, with 29 bases between. This CDR3 region has 19 residues. Germline V gene lookup returns CDR1 SGHKS and CDR2 YYEKEE (reference sequence).

This clone occurred once. CDR3 sequence reads: CASSPKLNQPQHF. The DNA for the CDR3 is TGTGCCAGCAGCCCTAAATTGAATCAGCCCCAGCATTTT. This chain uses TRBV7-2 with TRBJ1-5; unclear D gene. There are 13 residues in the CDR3. Germline CDR1 SGHTA, CDR2 FQGNSA. The V end was cut by 5 bases, the J end by 4 bases, with 9 bases between.

The chain is built from TRBV11-3 and TRBJ2-5, with 10 nucleotides matching TRBD1. Germline V lookup: CDR1 SGHNT, CDR2 YENEEA. There are 16 residues in the CDR3. Trimming took 3 bases from V and 4 from J; bases not matched to a gene: 8. DNA for the CDR3: TGTGCCAGCAGCTTCGGCTTAGGGGACAGGGGAGAGACCCAGTACTTC. Translation: CASSFGLGDRGETQYF.